The T cell receptor (beta chain) under discussion was sequenced for a study of T cells in Graves' hyperthyroidism and ophthalmopathy. Whole-study context: Peripheral blood was secured at the point of initial diagnosis, before any treatment.

This clonotype occurred many times. Antigen: not known. General study points: The model made its ophthalmopathy prediction, and onset followed a median approximately 7 months later.

The CDR3 regions of TCR beta were amplified from RNA transcripts. First-round RT-PCR of the TCR CDR3 relied on the HTBI primer set. TCRdb ran MiXCR on the multiplex PCR reads and lists one entry per CDR3 protein. Of around 300,000 distinct CDR3 sequences in the sample, roughly 15% were seen once. CDR3 length: 15 amino acids. V lost 6 bases to trimming and J lost 7 bases, with 18 bases between them. Uncontrolled infection, other autoimmune disease, pregnancy or lactation disqualified patients from enrolment. This TCR derives from a woman aged 25 to 39 with Graves' hyperthyroidism that later progressed to Graves' ophthalmopathy. Sequencing was performed on blood. The rearrangement links TRBV12-3 or TRBV12-4 to TRBJ2-2; the D gene is possibly TRBD2 (6 bases). Written as DNA, the CDR3 is TGTGCCAGCAGGATAGCGGAGGGGTGGGGCGGGGAGCTGTTTTTT. It translates to CASRIAEGWGGELFF.